These T cell receptor beta chains were read from a single sample in a study of graft-versus-host responses after intestinal transplantation. The method was immunoSEQ multiplex PCR; TCRdb's version includes in-frame clones alone and lacks a portion of them. The data contain several thousand clones, about a quarter of them singletons. This sample comprised alloreactive CD4+ T cells from a mixed lymphocyte reaction culture, obtained before transplantation. Source of these receptors: a human patient who was an organ donor for intestinal transplantation. CDR3s include the opening cysteine and the closing phenylalanine or tryptophan.

J | length | V | CDR3
TRBJ1-2 | 17 | TRBV5-1 | CASSLVPGGPANYGYTF
TRBJ2-5 | 11 | TRBV29-1 | CSVERKETQYF
TRBJ1-3 | 18 | TRBV21-1 | CASSLGGDTLVSGNTIYF
TRBJ2-5 | 15 | TRBV29-1 | CSVVGGLLGWETQYF
TRBJ2-7 | 14 | TRBV27 | CASSASGARYEQYF
TRBJ1-5 | 14 | TRBV19 | CASSTIRGNQPQHF
TRBJ1-2 | 14 | TRBV7-6 | CASSVGVTGGGYTF
TRBJ2-7 | 13 | TRBV30 | CAWNGVRVDEQYF
TRBJ2-5 | 16 | TRBV4-2 | CASSQDLSGRLETQYF
TRBJ1-2 | 13 | TRBV5-4 | CASKSPGVGGYTF
TRBJ1-2 | 14 | TRBV5-1 | CASSPEDRGYGYTF
TRBJ2-5 | 16 | TRBV19 | CASSIDLGTGRKTQYF
TRBJ2-4 | 15 | TRBV5-4 | CASSLDGGPKNIQYF
TRBJ2-3 | 16 | TRBV5-4 | CASSLSSLSSGDTQYF
TRBJ2-7 | 16 | TRBV5-4 | CASSLDPHPDLYEQYF
TRBJ2-2 | 17 | TRBV30 | CAWSVRLAGVGTGELFF
TRBJ2-5 | 14 | TRBV10-3 | CAISAISGQETQYF
TRBJ2-7 | 14 | TRBV6-6 | CASRDSSGAYEQYF
TRBJ2-1 | 13 | TRBV7-3 | CASSLGGTFEQFF
TRBJ1-1 | 11 | TRBV6-8 | CASSEAMTAFF
TRBJ2-3 | 16 | TRBV6-6 | CASSHRTSLLTDTQYF
TRBJ1-1 | 13 | TRBV29-1 | CSVEDQFRAEAFF
TRBJ1-2 | 13 | TRBV5-1 | CASSIQGDYGYTF
TRBJ1-1 | 14 | TRBV19 | CASSELAGWTEAFF
TRBJ2-3 | 16 | TRBV19 | CASSYLVAGVTDTQYF
TRBJ1-3 | 16 | TRBV21-1 | CASSKSLASSGNTIYF
TRBJ2-1 | 17 | TRBV15 | CATSRDLTSGIYNEQFF
TRBJ2-3 | 14 | TRBV7-3 | CASSSGLLPNTQYF
TRBJ2-1 | 14 | TRBV5-1 | CASGAGGSYNEQFF
TRBJ1-6 | 15 | TRBV14 | CASSTGTAYNSPLHF
TRBJ1-2 | 13 | TRBV6-5 | CASRRTRIYGYTF
TRBJ2-1 | 16 | TRBV18 | CASSPRAGRDYNEQFF
TRBJ1-2 | 14 | TRBV11-1 | CASSATGTHYGYTF
TRBJ1-2 | 14 | TRBV6-6 | CASSYLGGNYGYTF
TRBJ2-5 | 18 | TRBV5-5 | CASSFQGGLASLTETQYF
TRBJ1-2 | 18 | TRBV14 | CASSQDRTGSGSCYGYTF
TRBJ1-1 | 15 | TRBV10-3 | CAIKPQDSKNTEAFF
TRBJ2-2 | 21 | TRBV4-2 | CASSQGASGITRYLNTGELFF
TRBJ1-3 | 14 | TRBV7-2 | CASSRDSSGNTIYF
TRBJ2-7 | 14 | TRBV7-2 | CASSMVAGGYEQYF
TRBJ1-1 | 16 | TRBV4-2 | CASSQDTVFQGRRAFF
TRBJ2-2 | 18 | TRBV5-1 | CASSLANVAGRNTGELFF
TRBJ1-5 | 14 | TRBV10-3 | CAISVNDNNQPQHF
TRBJ1-5 | 14 | TRBV18 | CASSQGQSNQPQHF